Here is one TCR beta chain with its context. Its antigen is as yet unknown. Time point noted: patch test 1, 2 weeks after DPC sensitization. Documented treatment: therapeutic diphenylcyclopropenone sensitization with weekly scalp DPC. The trim removed 2 bases at V and 5 bases at J, leaving 2 bases unmatched. CDR3 length: 16 amino acids. These data are taken from a study of human T cells and chemical hapten exposure. TCRdb recomputed calls from the RACE reads with MiXCR, one row per CDR3 protein. This table has 180,000 or so distinct CDR3 sequences, roughly 14% appearing once. Overall study results and limits: Expanded TCRs were compared with controls, and the expanded TCRs formed significantly more large CDR3 similarity clusters. Alopecia in the donors means their immune response may deviate from healthy people's. DPC sensitization left the count of TCRs above 1 in 1000 unchanged.

The chain employs TRBV12-3 or TRBV12-4 and TRBJ2-2; 13 positions match TRBD2. The TCR originated in a woman aged 25 to 45 with alopecia areata. Some clones in this sample may be carry-over from other donors' samples. The input for sequencing was whole blood, taken in connection with sensitization to the hapten diphenylcyclopropenone (DPC). The CDR3 DNA sequence: TGTGCCAGCAGTTTACCGGGACTAGCGGGGACCGGGGAGCTGTTTTTT. It encodes CASSLPGLAGTGELFF.